This passage covers 2 T cell receptor beta chains from one sample sequenced in a study of shared clonotypes between healthy human individuals. Naive-designated CD8 cells lacked CD45RO, were positively enriched for CCR7, and omitted terminally differentiated effector memory CD45RA+ cells. TCRdb keeps only in-frame clones here, not all; method: immunoSEQ multiplex PCR. Of nearly 600,000 clones in the sample, around 95% were seen once. The material sequenced was naive CD8+ T cells sorted from blood. The receptors were sampled from a woman in her 30s in good health.

This sequence joins TRBV27 and TRBJ2-2; weak D call: TRBD2 (6 bases). Trimming left V 1 base short and J 1 base short, with 7 bases between. Germline lookup yields CDR1 MNHEY and CDR2 SMNVEV (reference sequence). This CDR3 is built from 15 residues. The CDR3 bases are TGTGCCAGCAGTTTATGGGGGGAGAACACCGGGGAGCTGTTTTTT. This gives the protein CASSLWGENTGELFF.

The chain joins TRBV5-8 to TRBJ2-2; D gene uncertain. Germline V gene sequence: CDR1 SGHTS, CDR2 YDEGEE. The CDR3 covers 13 residues. Trimming took 0 bases from V and 3 from J, leaving 3 bases between them. The CDR3 coding sequence is TGTGCCAGCAGCTTGGTATACACCGGGGAGCTGTTTTTT. It specifies CASSLVYTGELFF.